The T cell receptor (beta chain) described here comes from a study of early T cells in non-severe SARS-CoV-2 infection. The overall study: Sequencing input comprised bulk RNA from unsorted whole blood; chain pairing was not available. Study observations and caveats: Matching results from VDJdb favored anti-spike CD8 responses, leaving private and CD4 specificities undetected.

CDR1 is SGHTA, CDR2 FQGNSA, per germline. This CDR3 spans 14 amino acids. V lost 3 bases to trimming and J lost 5 bases; unmatched junction nucleotides: 3. About this clonotype: Its antigen is unidentified.

As part of library construction, unique molecular identifiers were attached to individual cDNA molecules. A single record per CDR3 protein comes from TCRdb applying MiXCR to the 5' RACE reads. In the table there are over 25,000 distinct CDR3 sequences, 4.5% to 6% of which are singletons. The chain links TRBV7-2 to TRBJ1-1, with 10 bases identical to TRBD1. This clonotype was obtained from an adult who was a healthcare worker with PCR-confirmed SARS-CoV-2 infection or an uninfected control (not recorded which). Sequences were obtained from whole blood. The CDR3 bases are TGTGCCAGCAGCTTTGACAGGGGGCGGACTGAAGCTTTCTTT. It translates to CASSFDRGRTEAFF.